This is a list of T cell receptor beta chains from one sample in a study of T cells in Graves' hyperthyroidism and ophthalmopathy. TCRdb used MiXCR to reprocess the multiplex PCR reads, holding one entry per CDR3 protein. The sample yields approximately 640,000 distinct CDR3 sequences, 15% to 20% seen once. Sequencing was performed on blood. The receptors originated from a woman under 40 with Graves' hyperthyroidism. CDR3s include the opening cysteine and the closing phenylalanine or tryptophan. The D gene is left open where the match is weak. Clone size is shown for a subset of rows, as once, few, many or a class of expanded clone.

cdr3_aa	cdr3_nt	j_call	clone_size	d_call	v_call
CASSITSGAYTDTQYF	TGTGCCAGCAGTATAACTAGCGGAGCCTACACAGATACGCAGTATTTT	TRBJ2-3	many	TRBD2	TRBV2
CASSLDPVLPGQPPSYNEQFF	TGTGCCAGCAGCTTAGATCCCGTCCTCCCGGGACAACCGCCCTCCTACAATGAGCAGTTCTTC	TRBJ2-1	NA	NA	TRBV11-3
CASSLDTTSGSLYF	TGTGCCAGCAGCTTAGATACAACTAGCGGGAGCCTGTACTTC	TRBJ2-5	few	TRBD2	TRBV11-2
CASNLRVANYGYTF	TGTGCCAGCAATCTCAGGGTAGCTAACTATGGCTACACCTTC	TRBJ1-2	many	NA	TRBV2
CATSARTSDEQYF	TGTGCCACCAGCGCCCGGACTAGCGACGAGCAGTACTTC	TRBJ2-7	few	TRBD2	TRBV15
CSVEASGPGSLEQYF	TGCAGCGTTGAAGCTAGCGGGCCTGGATCCCTCGAGCAGTACTTC	TRBJ2-7	NA	TRBD2	TRBV29-1
CASSTVQGTEAFF	TGTGCCAGCAGCACGGTCCAGGGCACTGAAGCTTTCTTT	TRBJ1-1	few	NA	TRBV9
CASSLGWKATNEKLFF	TGCGCCAGCAGCTTGGGGTGGAAGGCAACTAATGAAAAACTGTTTTTT	TRBJ1-4	NA	NA	TRBV5-1
CASSYDRADTGELFF	TGTGCCAGCAGTTATGACAGGGCGGACACCGGGGAGCTGTTTTTT	TRBJ2-2	NA	TRBD1	TRBV7-8
CASSSPGQYYEQYF	TGTGCCAGCAGCTCGCCGGGACAGTACTACGAGCAGTACTTC	TRBJ2-7	many	TRBD1	TRBV7-2
CSAKLLAGDPNNEQFF	TGCAGTGCTAAGTTACTAGCGGGAGATCCCAACAATGAGCAGTTCTTC	TRBJ2-1	many	TRBD2	TRBV20-1
CTLRRLYNEQFF	TGCACTTTACGCCGCCTTTACAATGAGCAGTTCTTC	TRBJ2-1	NA	NA	TRBV20-1
CATSDLQFSYNEQFF	TGTGCCACCAGTGATTTGCAATTTTCCTACAATGAGCAGTTCTTC	TRBJ2-1	few	NA	TRBV24-1
CASSQGQGAVANYGYTF	TGCGCCAGCAGCCAAGGGCAGGGGGCGGTAGCTAACTATGGCTACACCTTC	TRBJ1-2	few	TRBD1	TRBV4-1
CASRFSTDTQYF	TGTGCCAGCAGGTTCTCCACAGATACGCAGTATTTT	TRBJ2-3	many	NA	TRBV13
CALRSTSGRITDTQYF	TGTGCCCTCCGGTCCACTAGCGGGAGAATCACAGATACGCAGTATTTT	TRBJ2-3	many	TRBD2	TRBV11-3
CSARSLTGAGTQYF	TGCAGTGCTAGATCCCTGACAGGGGCTGGTACGCAGTATTTT	TRBJ2-3	NA	TRBD1	TRBV20-1